This T cell receptor (beta chain) was sequenced during a study of T cells in Graves' hyperthyroidism and ophthalmopathy. Regarding the study as a whole: Most clonotypes that expanded in the thyroid above 0.001 also showed up in blood.

Germline V gene sequence: CDR1 SEHNR, CDR2 FQNEAQ (reference sequence). The CDR3 runs 12 residues. After removal of 5 bases from V and 6 bases from J, the junction contained 4 bases not matched to a gene. Patients were aged 18 to 65, had disease duration under 2 months, and had newly diagnosed hyperthyroidism. To note about this clonotype: No antigen is known for it.

There were TCR beta CDR3 regions amplified from RNA transcripts. HTBI primers drove first-round RT-PCR of the TCR CDR3. Via MiXCR, TCRdb re-called the multiplex PCR reads, giving one row per CDR3 protein. The sample comprises about 560,000 distinct CDR3 sequences, roughly a sixth of which are singletons, and under 20% rests with the top ten. The sample was blood. This clonotype was sampled from a woman younger than 30 with Graves' hyperthyroidism. This chain connects TRBV7-9 to TRBJ2-7; 7 nucleotides match TRBD2. CDR3 region: CASSLPSGEQYF. The CDR3 DNA sequence: TGTGCCAGCAGCCTCCCTAGCGGCGAGCAGTACTTC.